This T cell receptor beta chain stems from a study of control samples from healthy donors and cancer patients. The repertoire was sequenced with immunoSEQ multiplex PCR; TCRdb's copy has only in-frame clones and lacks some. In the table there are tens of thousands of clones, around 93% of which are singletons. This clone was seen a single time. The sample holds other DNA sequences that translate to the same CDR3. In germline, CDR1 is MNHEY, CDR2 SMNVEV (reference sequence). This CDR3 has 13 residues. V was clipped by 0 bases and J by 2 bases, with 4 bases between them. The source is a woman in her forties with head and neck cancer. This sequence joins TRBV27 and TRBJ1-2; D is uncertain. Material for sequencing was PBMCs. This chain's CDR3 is CASSLSGNYGYTF. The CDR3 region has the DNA TGTGCCAGCAGTTTATCAGGGAACTATGGCTACACCTTC.